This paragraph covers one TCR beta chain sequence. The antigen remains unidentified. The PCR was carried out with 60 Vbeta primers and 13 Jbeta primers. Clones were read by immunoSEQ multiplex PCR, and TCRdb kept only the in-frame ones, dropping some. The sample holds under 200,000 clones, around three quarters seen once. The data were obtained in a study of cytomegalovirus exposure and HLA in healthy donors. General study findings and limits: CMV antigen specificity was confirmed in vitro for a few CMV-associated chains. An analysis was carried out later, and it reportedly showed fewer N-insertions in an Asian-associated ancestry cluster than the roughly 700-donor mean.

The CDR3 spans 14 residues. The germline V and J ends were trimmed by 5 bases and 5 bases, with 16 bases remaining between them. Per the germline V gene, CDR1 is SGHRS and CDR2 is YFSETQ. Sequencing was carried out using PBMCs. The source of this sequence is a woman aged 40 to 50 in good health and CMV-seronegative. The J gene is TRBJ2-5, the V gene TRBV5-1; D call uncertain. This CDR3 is CASSSKRPEETQYF. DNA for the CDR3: TGCGCCAGCAGTTCGAAGAGGCCGGAGGAGACCCAGTACTTC.